These 18 T cell receptor beta chains share one sample of origin, sequenced in a study of blood T cell repertoires in COVID-19. The assay was immunoSEQ multiplex PCR, and TCRdb's table has in-frame clones only and misses some. This repertoire shows 200,000 to 250,000 clones, more than 70% found once; its top ten account for under 4.5%. Material for sequencing was PBMCs or T cells enriched from blood (not recorded which). The receptor set was obtained from a man younger than 45 with acute COVID-19.

The chain is built from TRBV7-9 and TRBJ2-7; the D is unclear. V was pared by 5 bases and J by 1 base, with 18 bases between. This CDR3 spans 16 amino acids. CDR1 is SEHNR and CDR2 is FQNEAQ in the germline V gene (reference sequence). The CDR3 spells CASSPPQNPTSYEQYF. The CDR3 coding sequence is TGTGCCAGCAGCCCACCGCAGAATCCCACATCCTACGAGCAGTACTTC.

This clone has a handful of counts. The chain links TRBV30 to TRBJ1-3, with D uncertain. Germline CDR1 and CDR2: GTSNPN and SVGIG (reference sequence). The CDR3 runs to 12 residues. V gave up 2 bases and J gave up 2 bases, with 4 bases separating them. CDR3 nucleotide sequence: TGTGCCTGGAGTATCGCTGGAAACACCATATATTTT. Protein sequence: CAWSIAGNTIYF.

The J gene is TRBJ1-2, the V gene TRBV12-3 or TRBV12-4; D is uncertain. This CDR3 has 12 amino acids. V gave up 2 bases and J gave up 1 base, with 2 bases separating them. Here the CDR3 reads CASSLHNYGYTF. The CDR3 nucleotides read TGTGCCAGCAGTTTACATAACTATGGCTACACCTTC.

The J gene is TRBJ1-1, the V gene TRBV25-1; 7 bases agree with TRBD1. The V segment lost 4 bases and the J segment 0 bases; nucleotides outside the gene matches: 5. This CDR3 comprises 15 residues. Per the germline V gene, CDR1 is MGHDK and CDR2 is SYGVNS. DNA for the CDR3: TGTGCCAGCAGTGTAGGGGGCTACTTGAACACTGAAGCTTTCTTT. Protein sequence: CASSVGGYLNTEAFF. Complete variable domain (other parts from reference TRBV25-1 and TRBJ1-1): EADIYQTPRYLVIGTGKKITLECSQTMGHDKMYWYQQDPGMELHLIHYSYGVNSTEKGDLSSESTVSRIRTEHFPLTLESARPSHTSQYLCASSVGGYLNTEAFFGQGTRLTVV.

This clone was detected ten times or more. The J gene is TRBJ2-2, the V gene TRBV6-5; the D gene is possibly TRBD2 (5 bases). From germline, CDR1 is MNHEY and CDR2 SVGAGI. Deletions cut 8 bases from V and 5 bases from J, with 9 bases between. The CDR3 extends over 12 amino acids. The CDR3 nucleotides are TGTGCCAGCTTTAGAGGGACCGGGGAGCTGTTTTTT. Its translation: CASFRGTGELFF.

The genes are TRBV7-2 and TRBJ2-7, with 7 bases fitting TRBD1. The CDR3 contains 13 residues. The trim removed 1 base at V and 6 bases at J, leaving 3 bases unmatched. CDR1 and CDR2 (germline): SGHTA, FQGNSA. CDR3 sequence: CASSLVGGSEQYF. The CDR3 DNA follows: TGTGCCAGCAGCTTAGTAGGGGGCTCCGAGCAGTACTTC. Combining the CDR3 with reference TRBV7-2 and TRBJ2-7 gives the whole variable domain GAGVSQSPSNKVTEKGKDVELRCDPISGHTALYWYRQSLGQGLEFLIYFQGNSAPDKSGLPSDRFSAERTGGSVSTLTIQRTQQEDSAVYLCASSLVGGSEQYFGPGTRLTVT.

The sample holds one count of this clone. This chain connects TRBV10-2 to TRBJ2-7; tentatively, D is TRBD1 (5 bases). V lost 5 bases and J lost 3, with 11 bases in between. The germline CDR1 and CDR2 sequences are WSHSY and SAAADI. This CDR3 comprises 13 residues. CDR3: CASSRQTNYEQYF. The CDR3 nucleotides are TGCGCCAGCAGTCGACAGACCAACTACGAGCAGTACTTC.

This clone was seen once. The V and J genes are TRBV3-1 (or the pseudogene TRBV3-2) and TRBJ1-4, with 7 positions matching TRBD1. Trimming cost V 4 bases and J 7 bases; bases outside gene matches: 6. The CDR3 covers 14 residues. Germline V gene lookup returns CDR1 LGHDT and CDR2 YNNKEL (reference sequence). The CDR3 loop reads CASSRQGFGEKLFF. As DNA, the CDR3 is TGTGCCAGCAGCCGACAGGGATTCGGTGAAAAACTGTTTTTT.

The sample holds one count of this clone. V and J are TRBV19 and TRBJ2-3; possible D gene TRBD1, 6 bases. This CDR3 comprises 16 residues. The V end was cut by 3 bases, the J end by 7 bases, with 20 bases between. CDR1 is LNHDA, CDR2 SQIVND, per germline (reference sequence). The CDR3 DNA follows: TGTGCCAGTAGTATCCCGGACGGGGACACGATGAATACGCAGTATTTT. Its protein is CASSIPDGDTMNTQYF.

This rearrangement joins TRBV19 to TRBJ1-5, with D hard to call. This CDR3 comprises 16 residues. CDR1 is LNHDA, CDR2 SQIVND, per germline (reference sequence). Trimming removed 3 bases from V and 1 base from J, with 13 bases in between. CDR3 protein: CASSMGAGYSNQPQHF. The CDR3 DNA reads as TGTGCCAGTAGTATGGGAGCCGGGTACAGCAATCAGCCCCAGCATTTT.

The genes are TRBV5-1 and TRBJ1-3, with D uncertain. CDR3 length: 14 residues. The V gene lost 3 bases and the J gene lost 4 bases, with 11 bases spanning the gap. CDR1 is SGHRS and CDR2 is YFSETQ in the germline V gene. The CDR3, as DNA: TGCGCCAGCAGCTCAACAGCGGGGGGAAACACCATATATTTT. Its protein is CASSSTAGGNTIYF. Supplemented by reference TRBV5-1 and TRBJ1-3, the full variable domain reads KAGVTQTPRYLIKTRGQQVTLSCSPISGHRSVSWYQQTPGQGLQFLFEYFSETQRNKGNFPGRFSGRQFSNSRSEMNVSTLELGDSALYLCASSSTAGGNTIYFGEGSWLTVV.

The chain employs TRBV4-1 and TRBJ2-1; 8 positions agree with TRBD2. This CDR3 is built from 13 residues. Germline CDR1 and CDR2: MGHRA and YSYEKL. V lost 1 base and J lost 7; bases outside the gene matches: 0. The CDR3 is CASSQAGGNEQFF. The CDR3 bases are TGCGCCAGCAGCCAAGCGGGGGGGAATGAGCAGTTCTTC.

The gene calls are TRBV20-1 and TRBJ2-7; D ambiguous. Trimming removed 3 bases at V and 3 bases at J, with 6 bases between. The CDR3 consists of 11 residues. CDR1 and CDR2 from the germline V gene are DFQATT and SNEGSKA (reference sequence). CDR3 sequence: CSARGSYEQYF. The CDR3 nucleotides read TGCAGTGCTAGGGGCAGCTACGAGCAGTACTTC.

The gene calls are TRBV6-5 and TRBJ2-7, with a possible D match to TRBD1 (7 bases). V lost 6 bases to trimming and J lost 4 bases, with 13 bases between them. Per the germline V gene, CDR1 is MNHEY and CDR2 is SVGAGI. The CDR3 is 13 residues long. CDR3 loop: CASRSTGTYEQYF. CDR3 sequence (DNA): TGTGCCAGCAGGTCGACAGGGACTTACGAGCAGTACTTC.

V usage is TRBV11-3 and J usage is TRBJ2-1, with D maybe TRBD1 (6 bases). The CDR3 sequence is 17 residues long. The ends were cut back, 3 bases at V and 0 bases at J, with 15 bases in the middle. The germline V gene has CDR1 SGHNT and CDR2 YENEEA. CDR3 region: CASSLGRGLISYNEQFF. The CDR3 nucleotides are TGTGCCAGCAGCTTGGGCAGGGGTCTAATCTCCTACAATGAGCAGTTCTTC.

V is TRBV7-9 and J is TRBJ1-1; D is possibly TRBD1 (6 bases). The V gene lost 5 bases and the J gene lost 4 bases, with 17 bases spanning the gap. This CDR3 is built from 15 residues. Germline assignment: CDR1 SEHNR and CDR2 FQNEAQ (reference sequence). CDR3 loop: CASSPSRGSGTEAFF. The CDR3 nucleotides read TGTGCCAGCAGCCCCTCCAGGGGCTCTGGCACTGAAGCTTTCTTT.

The V and J genes are TRBV27 and TRBJ2-1, with TRBD1 matching 10 bases. This CDR3 has 17 residues. The junction had 11 bases not matched to a gene; V was cut back by 2 bases and J by 7 bases. Germline V lookup: CDR1 MNHEY, CDR2 SMNVEV (reference sequence). The CDR3 loop is CASSLPRGQGVGNEQFF. Here the CDR3 DNA reads TGTGCCAGCAGTTTACCGCGAGGACAGGGGGTTGGAAATGAGCAGTTCTTC.

This clone was seen just once. The V and J genes are TRBV7-9 and TRBJ1-5; 10 bases agree with TRBD1. In germline, CDR1 is SEHNR, CDR2 FQNEAQ (reference sequence). This CDR3 spans 17 amino acids. Trimming cost V 3 bases and J 4 bases; bases outside gene matches: 9. CDR3 DNA: TGTGCCAGCAGCTTGGGGACAGGGGATCTAGAGAATCAGCCCCAGCATTTT. As protein: CASSLGTGDLENQPQHF.